This T cell receptor (beta chain) was sequenced in a study of cytomegalovirus exposure and HLA in healthy donors. CDR3 length equals 15 residues. Per the germline V gene, CDR1 is MNHEY and CDR2 is SVGAGI. V dropped 6 bases and J dropped 0 bases, with 14 bases sitting between them. The PCR used 60 Vbeta and 13 Jbeta primers. The table came from immunoSEQ multiplex PCR; TCRdb's copy has only in-frame clones and leaves some out. The sample records around 250,000 clones, about 86% being singletons. Input material: PBMCs. J is TRBJ1-2 and V is TRBV6-5; D not resolved. This TCR was sampled from a woman between 55 and 75 years old in good health and CMV-seropositive. The CDR3 protein is CASRTSGGANYGYTF. For the CDR3, the DNA is TGTGCCAGCAGGACCTCGGGAGGAGCTAACTATGGCTACACCTTC.